The sequence of this T cell receptor (beta chain) was determined in a study of T cells in Graves' hyperthyroidism and ophthalmopathy. This clonotype was recorded many times. Germline assignment: CDR1 MDHEN and CDR2 SYDVKM. V lost 5 bases and J lost 3, with 11 bases in between. This CDR3 contains 14 residues. It was RNA transcripts that yielded the amplified TCR beta CDR3 regions. The HTBI set primed first-round TCR CDR3 RT-PCR. TCRdb re-called the multiplex PCR reads with MiXCR, one entry per CDR3 protein. The table records some 270,000 distinct CDR3 sequences, approximately 25% of them present only once.

This sequence was found in a woman aged 35 to 49 with Graves' ophthalmopathy. The sample consisted of blood. This chain links TRBV28 with TRBJ1-5; a possible D gene is TRBD1 (6 bases). CDR3 nucleotide sequence: TGTGCCAGCAGTACACAGGGCCCCAATCAGCCCCAGCATTTT. Translating gives CASSTQGPNQPQHF.